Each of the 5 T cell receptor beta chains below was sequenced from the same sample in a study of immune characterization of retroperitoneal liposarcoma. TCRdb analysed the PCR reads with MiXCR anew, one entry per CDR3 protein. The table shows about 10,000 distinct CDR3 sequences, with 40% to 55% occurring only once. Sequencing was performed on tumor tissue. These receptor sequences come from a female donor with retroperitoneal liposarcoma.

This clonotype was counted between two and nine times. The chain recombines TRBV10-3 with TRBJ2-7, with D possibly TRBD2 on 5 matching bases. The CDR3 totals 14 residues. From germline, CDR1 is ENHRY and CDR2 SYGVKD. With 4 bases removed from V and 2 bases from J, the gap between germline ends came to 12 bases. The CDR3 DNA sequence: TGTGCCATCAGTGCGAGGGAGTCGGCCTACGAGCAGTACTTC. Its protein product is CAISARESAYEQYF.

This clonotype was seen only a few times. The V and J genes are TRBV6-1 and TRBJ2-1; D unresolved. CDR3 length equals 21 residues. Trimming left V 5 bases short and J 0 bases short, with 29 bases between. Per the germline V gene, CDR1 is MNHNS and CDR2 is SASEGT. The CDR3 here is CASSYFGVREGRLSSYNEQFF. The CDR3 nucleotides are TGTGCCAGCAGTTATTTCGGCGTCAGAGAAGGACGTCTCAGCTCCTACAATGAGCAGTTCTTC.

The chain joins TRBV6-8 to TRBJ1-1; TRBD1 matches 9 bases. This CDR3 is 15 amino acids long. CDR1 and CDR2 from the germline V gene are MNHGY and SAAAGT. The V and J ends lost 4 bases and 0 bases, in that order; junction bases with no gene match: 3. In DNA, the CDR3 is TGTGCCAGCAGTTCGACAGGGGGGATGAACACTGAAGCTTTCTTT. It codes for CASSSTGGMNTEAFF.

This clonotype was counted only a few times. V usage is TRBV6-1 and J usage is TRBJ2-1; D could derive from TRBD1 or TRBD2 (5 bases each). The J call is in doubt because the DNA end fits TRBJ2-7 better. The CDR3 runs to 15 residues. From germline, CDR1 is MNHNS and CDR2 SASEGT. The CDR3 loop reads CASSDRVEGLYEQYF. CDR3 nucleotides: TGTGCCAGCAGTGACCGGGTCGAGGGGCTCTACGAGCAGTACTTC.

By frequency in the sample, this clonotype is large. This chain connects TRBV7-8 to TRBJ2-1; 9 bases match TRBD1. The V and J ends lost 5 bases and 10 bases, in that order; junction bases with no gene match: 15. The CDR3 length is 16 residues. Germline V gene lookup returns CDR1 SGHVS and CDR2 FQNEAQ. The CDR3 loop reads CASSALHRGLDYEQFF. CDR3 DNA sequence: TGTGCCAGCAGCGCCCTCCACAGGGGGCTTGACTACGAGCAGTTCTTC.